This T cell receptor beta chain originates from a study of cytomegalovirus exposure and HLA in healthy donors. As for the study in general: The same platform was used for the 110 or so validation repertoires and the 650 to 800 first-cohort repertoires, a later analysis reported. Findings and limits, study-wide: In a later analysis, first-cohort TCR clusters were found to tend to co-occur in the 90 to 150 validation repertoires. Cytomegalovirus-associated TCR beta chains were listed, numbering 150 to 200.

Donors came from a validation cohort of 95 to 150 subjects, distinct from the first 666-subject cohort. Here immunoSEQ multiplex PCR was the method, and the copy in TCRdb shows in-frame clones only, minus some. This table has about 400,000 clones, 75% to 90% appearing once. With regard to this clone: Its antigen is undetermined.

J gave up 0 bases and V 3 bases, and 7 bases lay outside the gene matches. The CDR3 is made up of 17 amino acids. Germline-derived CDR1 and CDR2 are MGHRA and YSYEKL. The rearrangement links TRBV4-1 to TRBJ2-3, with 9 bases identical to TRBD2. Sequenced input: PBMCs. This sequence originates from a woman aged 18-35 years in good health and CMV-seronegative. CDR3 region: CASSQGPAGGSTDTQYF. As DNA, the CDR3 is TGCGCCAGCAGCCAGGGACCTGCGGGGGGGAGCACAGATACGCAGTATTTT.